The 25 T cell receptor beta chains given below trace back to one sample, sequenced in a study of molecular identifiers for immune sequencing clone quantification. One entry per CDR3 protein results from TCRdb running MiXCR on the PCR reads. Of under 800,000 distinct CDR3 sequences in the sample, about 25% are singletons; the top ten hold 0.78%. The sequenced sample consisted of naive CD8+ T cells from blood, with Jurkat cell RNA spiked in. Indicated subset: FACS-sorted CD8+CD4-CCR7+CD45RA+ naive T cells. These receptor sequences come from a human donor in good health. Some libraries in this study had Jurkat cell RNA spiked in.

This clonotype was seen ten or more times. This chain connects TRBV30 to TRBJ2-1; 7 bases align to TRBD2. The CDR3 spans 12 residues. CDR1 and CDR2 (germline): GTSNPN, SVGIG (reference sequence). The ends lost 0 bases at V and 9 bases at J; junction bases unmatched: 2. The CDR3 here is CAWSVTSAEQFF. The CDR3 nucleotides read TGTGCCTGGAGTGTCACTAGCGCTGAGCAGTTCTTC.

Ten or more counts support this clonotype. This chain links TRBV20-1 with TRBJ1-1; the D gene is possibly TRBD1 (5 bases). The CDR3 is 16 amino acids. Per the germline V gene, CDR1 is DFQATT and CDR2 is SNEGSKA (reference sequence). The germline V and J ends were trimmed by 0 bases and 0 bases, with 14 bases remaining between them. The CDR3 DNA is TGCAGTGCTAGAGATCCTACGGGGACCATGAACACTGAAGCTTTCTTT. It encodes CSARDPTGTMNTEAFF.

This clonotype appeared many times. This chain uses TRBV10-3 with TRBJ2-3, with D possibly being TRBD2 (6 bases). The CDR3 consists of 15 residues. V dropped 7 bases and J dropped 2 bases, with 16 bases sitting between them. CDR1 ENHRY and CDR2 SYGVKD come from the germline V gene. The CDR3 nucleotides are TGTGCCATCAACGAGGGGACTCTTAACACAGATACGCAGTATTTT. Translation: CAINEGTLNTDTQYF.

The table lists this clonotype with a count of one. A read error may be the cause here, since a much bigger clone is one base away. The chain has TRBV29-1 and TRBJ2-7; D gene uncertain. The CDR3 has 12 residues. Germline V lookup: CDR1 SQVTM, CDR2 ANQGSEA. CDR3 region: CSVGPTAYELYF. CDR3 DNA sequence: TGCAGCGTTGGACCGACTGCCTACGAGCTGTACTTC.

This clonotype was counted many times. The V gene is TRBV7-2, the J gene TRBJ1-1; D ambiguous. Germline assignment: CDR1 SGHTA and CDR2 FQGNSA. Trimming took off 1 base at V and 0 bases at J, with 3 bases between the two ends. This CDR3 region has 13 residues. CDR3 sequence: CASSLELNTEAFF. In DNA, the CDR3 is TGTGCCAGCAGCTTAGAACTGAACACTGAAGCTTTCTTT.

This chain uses TRBV27 with TRBJ2-1; D is possibly TRBD2 (7 bases). The CDR3 runs 17 residues. V was trimmed by 2 bases and J by 6 bases, leaving 20 bases between them. Germline loops: CDR1 MNHEY, CDR2 SMNVEV (reference sequence). The CDR3 DNA reads TGTGCCAGCAGTTTAAGGGGGAGGGTCACTGAATTCAATGAGCAGTTCTTC. Translating it yields CASSLRGRVTEFNEQFF.

This clonotype has just a few counts. The chain uses TRBV19 and TRBJ2-5, with unresolved D. The germline V gene encodes CDR1 LNHDA and CDR2 SQIVND (reference sequence). Between the trimmed V and J ends, which lost 0 bases and 7 bases, there was a span of 6 bases. The CDR3 is 12 residues long. The chain's CDR3 is CASSIDVGTQYF. CDR3 coding DNA: TGTGCCAGTAGTATAGATGTGGGGACCCAGTACTTC.

This clonotype was picked up many times. The DNA for the CDR3 is TGTGCCAGCAATTATGGACAGCACAATAATTCACCCCTCCACTTT. This gives the protein CASNYGQHNNSPLHF. This sequence joins TRBV6-5 and TRBJ1-6; possible D gene TRBD1, 6 bases. The length of the CDR3 is 15 residues. Trimming took 7 bases from V and 5 from J, leaving 15 bases between them. CDR1 MNHEY and CDR2 SVGAGI come from the germline V gene.

This rearrangement joins TRBV19 to TRBJ2-7, with a weak D call TRBD2 (6 bases). Trimming shortened V by 6 bases and J by 3 bases, and 12 bases separated the two germline ends. The germline V gene encodes CDR1 LNHDA and CDR2 SQIVND (reference sequence). The CDR3 has 13 amino acids. As DNA, the CDR3 is TGTGCCAGTAGCCCCGGGAGACACTACGAGCAGTACTTC. This gives the protein CASSPGRHYEQYF.

This clonotype was seen only a few times. The chain has TRBV27 and TRBJ2-1, with D possibly matching TRBD2 (5 bases). The CDR3 covers 13 residues. CDR1 MNHEY and CDR2 SMNVEV come from the germline V gene (reference sequence). The CDR3 protein is CTVGGSSYNEQFF. In DNA, the CDR3 is TGTACCGTCGGAGGCAGCTCCTACAATGAGCAGTTCTTC.

For this clonotype: The germline gene is not matched at one end of the junction; a read error may be the cause. The V gene is TRBV2, the J gene TRBJ2-3, with 8 bases fitting TRBD2. The CDR3 sequence is 15 residues long. Germline assignment: CDR1 SNHLY and CDR2 FYNNEI. The CDR3 nucleotides are TGTGCCCGCAGTGAAGCGGGGGTGGGTCTGCGTACGCAGTATTTT. Translating gives CARSEAGVGLRTQYF.

This clonotype was observed at least ten times. This chain connects TRBV15 to TRBJ2-3, with D tentatively TRBD1 or TRBD2 (5 bases each). Germline CDR1 reads LNHNV; CDR2 reads YYDKDF (reference sequence). V lost 3 bases to trimming and J lost 3 bases, with 13 bases between them. This CDR3 comprises 15 residues. CDR3 bases: TGTGCCACCAGCAGCGGGACCCTAGTGACAGATACGCAGTATTTT. This translates into CATSSGTLVTDTQYF.

This clonotype has only a few counts. V and J are TRBV7-9 and TRBJ1-5; 9 bases map to TRBD1. Germline V gene lookup returns CDR1 SEHNR and CDR2 FQNEAQ (reference sequence). The trim removed 5 bases at V and 4 bases at J, leaving 6 bases unmatched. CDR3 size: 15 residues. The chain's CDR3 is CASSRDREGNQPQHF. The CDR3 DNA follows: TGTGCCAGCAGCCGGGACAGGGAGGGGAATCAGCCCCAGCATTTT.

This clonotype was detected many times. This chain uses TRBV10-2 with TRBJ1-1, with 8 bases aligning to TRBD1. The CDR3 is made up of 13 amino acids. V shed 11 bases and J 4 bases; nucleotides not matched to a gene: 9. The V gene's germline CDR1 is WSHSY and CDR2 SAAADI. CDR3 residues: CASQGAWSTEAFF. The CDR3 region has the DNA TGCGCCTCCCAGGGGGCCTGGAGCACTGAAGCTTTCTTT.

This clonotype showed up just once. The chain employs TRBV6-2 or TRBV6-3 and TRBJ1-2, with D uncertain. Trimming took off 0 bases at V and 0 bases at J, with 8 bases between the two ends. The CDR3 runs 15 residues. The germline gives CDR1 MNHEY, CDR2 SVGEGT. CDR3 nucleotide sequence: TGTGCCAGCAGTTACTCGAGAGTAGCTAACTATGGCTACACCTTC. This translates into CASSYSRVANYGYTF.

The V and J genes are TRBV12-3 or TRBV12-4 and TRBJ2-7; TRBD2 might be the D (7 bases). Trimming took 5 bases from V and 2 from J, leaving 13 bases between them. This CDR3 is built from 14 residues. This CDR3 reads CASSAGAGAYEQYF. Here the CDR3 DNA reads TGTGCCAGCAGTGCGGGGGCGGGAGCCTACGAGCAGTACTTC.

A word on this clonotype: One end of the junction does not line up with germline, which may come from a read error. The chain recombines TRBV20-1 with TRBJ1-5, with TRBD1 matching over 7 bases. The CDR3 contains 14 residues. The germline V gene has CDR1 DFQATT and CDR2 SNEGSKA (reference sequence). CDR3 sequence: CSASLRGGLQPQHF. CDR3 DNA sequence: TGTAGTGCTAGCCTCAGGGGGGGACTTCAGCCCCAGCATTTT.

The gene calls are TRBV4-1 and TRBJ1-1, with D perhaps matching TRBD1 (6 bases). V lost 3 bases, J lost 11 bases, and 16 bases lay in between. This CDR3 spans 13 amino acids. Germline assignment: CDR1 MGHRA and CDR2 YSYEKL. Here the CDR3 DNA reads TGCGCCAGCAGCCAGGGGGGCAGCGTCAGGGCTTTCTTT. This sequence encodes CASSQGGSVRAFF.

This clonotype showed up many times. V gene TRBV27 combines with J gene TRBJ2-7, with 12 positions matching TRBD2. The CDR3 totals 15 residues. Germline trimming cut 6 bases from V and 1 base from J; bases unmatched to any gene: 4. Germline V gives CDR1 MNHEY, CDR2 SMNVEV (reference sequence). The CDR3 coding sequence is TGTGCCAGCAGGGGCGGACTAGCGGGGTCCTACGAGCAGTACTTC. It translates to CASRGGLAGSYEQYF.

This clonotype was observed many times. The J gene is TRBJ2-7, the V gene TRBV15; possibly TRBD1 for D (6 bases). This CDR3 region has 15 residues. From germline, CDR1 is LNHNV and CDR2 YYDKDF (reference sequence). V lost 6 bases and J lost 2, with 17 bases in between. The CDR3 nucleotides read TGTGCCACCAGTTTAAACCGGGACACCACCTACGAGCAGTACTTC. Protein sequence: CATSLNRDTTYEQYF.

This clonotype was detected only a few times. The genes are TRBV9 and TRBJ1-1, with 7 positions matching TRBD1. Looked up from germline, CDR1 is SGDLS and CDR2 is YYNGEE. The length of the CDR3 is 15 residues. V lost 3 bases and J lost 1; bases outside the gene matches: 6. The CDR3 spells CASSEETGTNTEAFF. The CDR3 DNA follows: TGTGCCAGCAGCGAGGAGACAGGGACGAACACTGAAGCTTTCTTT.

The table lists this clonotype with many counts. This chain links TRBV20-1 with TRBJ2-7; 8 nucleotides line up with TRBD1. The trim removed 5 bases at V and 2 bases at J, leaving 2 bases unmatched. Looked up from germline, CDR1 is DFQATT and CDR2 is SNEGSKA (reference sequence). The CDR3 extends over 12 amino acids. CDR3 nucleotide sequence: TGCAGTGCTGCGGACAGGGCCTACGAGCAGTACTTC. This encodes CSAADRAYEQYF.

To note about this clonotype: Just one base apart from a much larger clone, this may be a read error. The V and J genes are TRBV4-3 and TRBJ1-1; D gene unclear. Germline V lookup: CDR1 LGHNA, CDR2 YSLEER. The length of the CDR3 is 12 residues. The CDR3: CASSHDGTEVFF. DNA for the CDR3: TGCGCCAGCAGCCACGATGGAACTGAAGTTTTCTTT.

The chain is built from TRBV12-3 or TRBV12-4 and TRBJ1-5; a possible D gene is TRBD1 (5 bases). The CDR3 has 14 residues. V lost 6 bases and J lost 7, with 16 bases in between. The CDR3 sequence: CASSTAEGAQPQHF. CDR3 sequence (DNA): TGTGCCAGCAGCACCGCTGAAGGGGCCCAGCCCCAGCATTTT.

There are many counts of this clonotype. The chain has TRBV7-9 and TRBJ1-6, with D possibly matching TRBD1 (5 bases). This CDR3 is 16 amino acids long. V lost 5 bases to trimming and J lost 10 bases, with 21 bases between them. The germline V gene encodes CDR1 SEHNR and CDR2 FQNEAQ (reference sequence). The CDR3 DNA follows: TGTGCCAGCAGCGACAGCCCCGCCGCCGCGCGATCACCCCTCCACTTT. Amino acid sequence: CASSDSPAAARSPLHF.